The entry that follows covers one T cell receptor beta chain sequence. The entry originates in a study of OX40 agonist ivuxolimab in advanced cancers. As for the study in general: Of mixed ages from about 23 to 90 and averaging 60 years, the group was around 78% male. A partial response was reached by three patients: one with hepatocellular carcinoma and two with cutaneous melanoma.

Germline-derived CDR1 and CDR2 are SGHDN and FVKESK. Trimming at V came to 1 base and at J to 5 bases, leaving 9 bases not matched to a gene. The CDR3 sequence is 16 residues long. Sequenced by immunoSEQ multiplex PCR; TCRdb stores in-frame clones only, minus some. The top ten hold roughly 34% of the sample, which has roughly 20,000 clones, roughly 78% seen once. The sequence derives from an adult with an advanced solid tumor such as melanoma, head and neck, liver or kidney cancer. Sample: CD4+ or CD8+ T cells sorted from blood, taken in a trial of the OX40 agonist ivuxolimab. The rearrangement links TRBV14 to TRBJ2-5, with 8 bases aligning to TRBD2. CDR3 amino acids: CASSQADRGGRETQYF. The CDR3 DNA reads TGTGCCAGCAGCCAAGCGGATCGGGGGGGCCGGGAGACCCAGTACTTC.